This is a list of T cell receptor beta chains from one sample in a study of T cell repertoires in cytomegalovirus infection. Via MiXCR, TCRdb re-called the reads, giving one row per CDR3 protein. The sample contains 50,000 or so distinct CDR3 sequences, about 20% of which appear only once. These receptors have no identified antigens. Sequencing was performed on PBMCs, sequenced either directly or after in vitro stimulation (not recorded which). The receptors derive from a human donor in good health (CMV status not recorded). Some clones in this sample may be carry-over from other donors' samples. CDR3s include the opening cysteine and the closing phenylalanine or tryptophan. D genes are given only for firm matches. Clone size is given for some rows only: seen once, a few or many times, or a class if the clone is expanded.

size,J,V,D,CDR3,DNA
many,TRBJ2-3,TRBV6-6,NA,CASSDSHSTDTQYF,TGTGCCAGCAGTGACTCCCATAGCACAGATACGCAGTATTTT
few,TRBJ1-6,TRBV27,NA,CASSSGQIKPYNSPLHF,TGTGCCAGCAGTTCCGGACAGATCAAGCCTTATAATTCACCCCTCCACTTT
NA,TRBJ2-5,TRBV24-1,NA,CATSDFQETQYF,TGTGCCACCAGTGATTTTCAAGAGACCCAGTACTTC
few,TRBJ1-1,TRBV5-1,NA,CASSQASEGTEAFF,TGCGCCAGCAGCCAAGCCTCGGAGGGAACTGAAGCTTTCTTT
NA,TRBJ1-3,TRBV7-9,NA,CASSPGVAGNTIYF,TGTGCCAGCAGCCCCGGGGTCGCTGGAAACACCATATATTTT
few,TRBJ2-1,TRBV29-1,NA,CSVATGDFYNEQFF,TGCAGCGTTGCGACAGGTGATTTCTACAATGAGCAGTTCTTC
NA,TRBJ2-1,TRBV2,NA,CASSGSAHSPFF,TGTGCCAGCAGTGGGTCAGCGCACTCGCCGTTCTTC
few,TRBJ1-3,TRBV7-6,NA,CASSAPAATNTIYF,TGTGCCAGCAGCGCCCCGGCAGCAACAAACACCATATATTTT
NA,TRBJ1-2,TRBV30,NA,CAWMEPGPNYGYTF,TGTGCCTGGATGGAACCAGGACCTAACTATGGCTACACCTTC
few,TRBJ1-2,TRBV19,NA,CASSFQGRTYGYTF,TGTGCCAGTAGCTTCCAAGGGCGGACCTATGGCTACACCTTC
once,TRBJ1-6,TRBV4-2,NA,CASSQDQQTPGSPLHF,TGTGCCAGCAGCCAAGACCAGCAGACCCCCGGTTCACCCCTCCACTTT
few,TRBJ2-1,TRBV4-1,NA,CASSQEIAGSDEQFF,TGCGCCAGCAGCCAAGAAATTGCGGGGAGTGATGAGCAGTTCTTC
NA,TRBJ2-4,TRBV7-2,NA,CASSYTGNPKNIQYF,TGTGCCAGCAGTTATACAGGGAACCCCAAAAACATTCAGTACTTC
many,TRBJ2-7,TRBV7-8,NA,CASSLAEGLVREQYF,TGTGCCAGCAGCTTAGCGGAGGGCCTCGTACGAGAGCAGTACTTC
NA,TRBJ1-6,TRBV6-5,NA,CASRPPAGPLHF,TGTGCCAGCAGGCCCCCTGCGGGACCCCTCCACTTT
NA,TRBJ1-5,TRBV20-1,NA,CSARERRAFNQPQHF,TGCAGTGCTAGAGAGAGACGGGCATTCAATCAGCCCCAGCATTTT
NA,TRBJ1-2,TRBV7-2,NA,CASSLQGGGDNYGYTF,TGTGCCAGCAGCTTACAGGGTGGGGGCGATAACTATGGCTACACCTTC
NA,TRBJ2-7,TRBV5-1,NA,CASSLGDGAYEQYF,TGCGCCAGCAGCTTGGGCGACGGAGCCTACGAGCAGTACTTC
medium-sized,TRBJ2-5,TRBV29-1,NA,CSVSTGSLETQYF,TGCAGCGTGTCGACAGGCTCATTGGAGACCCAGTACTTC
few,TRBJ1-5,TRBV20-1,NA,CSGLPQHF,TGCAGTGGCCTTCCCCAGCATTTT
once,TRBJ2-7,TRBV3-1,TRBD2,CASSQTTSVYEQYF,TGTGCCAGCAGCCAAACGACTAGCGTCTACGAGCAGTACTTC
few,TRBJ1-1,TRBV7-2,NA,CASSSSTGTTEAFF,TGTGCCAGCAGCTCGTCAACAGGAACCACTGAAGCTTTCTTT
NA,TRBJ2-7,TRBV30,TRBD1,CAWNLDRAGEQYF,TGTGCCTGGAACCTCGACAGGGCTGGCGAGCAGTACTTC
NA,TRBJ2-7,TRBV5-1,NA,CASSTTVGSYEQYF,TGCGCCAGCTCTACGACAGTAGGGTCCTACGAGCAGTACTTC
few,TRBJ1-5,TRBV7-8,TRBD1,CASSLARTGRQPQHF,TGTGCCAGCAGCTTAGCGCGGACAGGGCGTCAGCCCCAGCATTTT
many,TRBJ2-1,TRBV6-1,NA,CASSEGGNQDNEQFF,TGTGCCAGCAGTGAAGGGGGAAATCAAGACAATGAGCAGTTCTTC
NA,TRBJ2-7,TRBV11-2,NA,CASSPWGQRSEQYF,TGTGCCAGCAGCCCGTGGGGACAAAGGTCCGAGCAGTACTTC
few,TRBJ2-5,TRBV11-2,TRBD1,CASSPGTGDGETQYF,TGTGCCAGCAGCCCCGGGACAGGGGACGGGGAGACCCAGTACTTC
many,TRBJ2-6,TRBV7-8,NA,CASSLEDRLSGANVLTF,TGTGCCAGCAGCTTAGAGGACAGACTCTCTGGGGCCAACGTCCTGACTTTC